The subject of this entry is one T cell receptor (beta chain). What it binds is unknown. One junction end disagrees with the germline gene, perhaps due to a read error. This record comes from a study of identical twins. Whole-study findings and limits: Without tracking the same donors, conclusions rested on cross-sectional statistical analysis. Compared with models, monozygotic twins showed more out-of-frame TCR alpha sharing.

With template switching, a universal primer site was added, and the cDNA carried unique molecular identifiers. Using its own MiXCR run on the 5' RACE reads, TCRdb lists one record per CDR3 protein. The data contain approximately 410,000 distinct CDR3 sequences, under 20% of them singletons. The CDR3 length is 14 residues. This sequence was found in a man aged 50-60 years in good health. J is TRBJ2-7 and V is TRBV12-3 or TRBV12-4, with TRBD2 identical over 10 bases. The sequenced sample consisted of naive T cells sorted from blood. For the CDR3, the DNA is TGTGCCGGCAGTTTCAGGCTAGCGGGAGTCGAGCAGTACTTC. Translation: CAGSFRLAGVEQYF.